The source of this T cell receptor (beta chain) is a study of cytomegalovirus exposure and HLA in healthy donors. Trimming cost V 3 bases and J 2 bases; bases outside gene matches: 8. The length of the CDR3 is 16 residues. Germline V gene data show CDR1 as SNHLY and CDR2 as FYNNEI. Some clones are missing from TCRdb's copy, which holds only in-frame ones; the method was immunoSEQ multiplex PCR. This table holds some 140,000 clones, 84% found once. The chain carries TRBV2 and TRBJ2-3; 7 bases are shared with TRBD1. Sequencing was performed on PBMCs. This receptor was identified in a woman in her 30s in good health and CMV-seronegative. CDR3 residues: CASSDVGGPNTDTQYF. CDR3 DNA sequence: TGTGCCAGCAGTGATGTAGGGGGCCCTAACACAGATACGCAGTATTTT.